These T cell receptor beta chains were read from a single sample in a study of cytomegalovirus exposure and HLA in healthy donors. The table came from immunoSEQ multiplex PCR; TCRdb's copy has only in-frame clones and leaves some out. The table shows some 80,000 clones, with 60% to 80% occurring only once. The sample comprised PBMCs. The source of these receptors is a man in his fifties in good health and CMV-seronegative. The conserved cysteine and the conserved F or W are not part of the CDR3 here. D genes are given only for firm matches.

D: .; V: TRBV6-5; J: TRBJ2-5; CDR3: ASSYSGVRGETQY
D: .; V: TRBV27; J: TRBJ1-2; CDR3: ASSFLQGNGYT
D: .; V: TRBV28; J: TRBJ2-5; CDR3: AAGVALKETQY
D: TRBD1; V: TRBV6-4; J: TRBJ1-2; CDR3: ARAMVDRVSYGYT
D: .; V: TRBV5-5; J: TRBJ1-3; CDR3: ASSLTLGAGNTIY
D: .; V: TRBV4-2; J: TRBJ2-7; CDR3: ASSQDTGAGDHYPYEQY
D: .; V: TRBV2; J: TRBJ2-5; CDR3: ASIPLGGAQY
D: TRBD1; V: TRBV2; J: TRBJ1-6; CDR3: ASSEAGQGNSPLH
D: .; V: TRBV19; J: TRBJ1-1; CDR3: ASSINSGTEAF
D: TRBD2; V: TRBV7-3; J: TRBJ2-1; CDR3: ASSLGLVDEQF